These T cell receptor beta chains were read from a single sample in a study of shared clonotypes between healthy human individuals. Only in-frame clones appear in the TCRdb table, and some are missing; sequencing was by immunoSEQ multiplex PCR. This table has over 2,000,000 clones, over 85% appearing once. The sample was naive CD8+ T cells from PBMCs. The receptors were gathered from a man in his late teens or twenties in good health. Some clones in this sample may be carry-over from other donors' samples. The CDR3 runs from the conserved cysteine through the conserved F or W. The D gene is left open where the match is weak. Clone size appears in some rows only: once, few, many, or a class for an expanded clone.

CDR3 DNA: TGTGCCAGCAGCCTCACTGGGGAGCAGTTCTTC
CDR3 protein: CASSLTGEQFF
J gene: TRBJ2-1
clone size: .
D gene: .
V gene: TRBV27

CDR3 DNA: TGCGCCAGCAGCCAAGAATCGAACAGGGTGAGCTCCTACGAGCAGTACTTC
CDR3 protein: CASSQESNRVSSYEQYF
J gene: TRBJ2-7
clone size: .
D gene: .
V gene: TRBV4-3

CDR3 DNA: TGTGCCAGCAGCCTAATGAGGCAGCTCACTGAAGCTTTCTTT
CDR3 protein: CASSLMRQLTEAFF
J gene: TRBJ1-1
clone size: .
D gene: .
V gene: TRBV6-5

CDR3 DNA: TGCGCCAGCAGCTTGACAGGCAACTCCTACGAGCAGTACTTC
CDR3 protein: CASSLTGNSYEQYF
J gene: TRBJ2-7
clone size: .
D gene: .
V gene: TRBV5-1

CDR3 DNA: TGTGCCAGCAGCTGGGCGGCCGGGGAGCTGTTTTTT
CDR3 protein: CASSWAAGELFF
J gene: TRBJ2-2
clone size: .
D gene: .
V gene: TRBV7-6

CDR3 DNA: TGTGCCAGTTTAAACAGGGGGTTGCCCTATGGCTACACCTTC
CDR3 protein: CASLNRGLPYGYTF
J gene: TRBJ1-2
clone size: .
D gene: TRBD1
V gene: TRBV28

CDR3 DNA: TGCGCCAGCAGCCAAGTTTTTGCAACCTACGAGCAGTACTTC
CDR3 protein: CASSQVFATYEQYF
J gene: TRBJ2-7
clone size: .
D gene: .
V gene: TRBV4-1

CDR3 DNA: TGTGCCAGCAGTTTTTCAGGGGGGGCCGGGGAGCTGTTTTTT
CDR3 protein: CASSFSGGAGELFF
J gene: TRBJ2-2
clone size: once
D gene: .
V gene: TRBV27

CDR3 DNA: TGTGCCAGCAGCATCCGACTAGCGGGGTACTACAATGAGCAGTTCTTC
CDR3 protein: CASSIRLAGYYNEQFF
J gene: TRBJ2-1
clone size: .
D gene: TRBD2
V gene: TRBV7-9

CDR3 DNA: TGTGCCAGCAATACTCCCTTAGATGAGCAGTTCTTC
CDR3 protein: CASNTPLDEQFF
J gene: TRBJ2-1
clone size: .
D gene: .
V gene: TRBV7-9

CDR3 DNA: TGTGCCAGCAGTTTCCCTCCGACTATGCCCGAGCAGTACTTC
CDR3 protein: CASSFPPTMPEQYF
J gene: TRBJ2-7
clone size: .
D gene: .
V gene: TRBV28

CDR3 DNA: TGCGCCAGCAGCCATCTTGGGACTAGCGGGGGAGGGTTCACAGATACGCAGTATTTT
CDR3 protein: CASSHLGTSGGGFTDTQYF
J gene: TRBJ2-3
clone size: .
D gene: TRBD2
V gene: TRBV4-1

CDR3 DNA: TGTGCCAGCAGCAAAGGCCGGCCCAGCATAGTGTACGAGCAGTACTTC
CDR3 protein: CASSKGRPSIVYEQYF
J gene: TRBJ2-7
clone size: .
D gene: .
V gene: TRBV21-1

CDR3 DNA: TGTGCCAGCAGTTACGGGATCGGACTGGGGGTCGGGGAGCTGTTTTTT
CDR3 protein: CASSYGIGLGVGELFF
J gene: TRBJ2-2
clone size: .
D gene: .
V gene: TRBV6-5

CDR3 DNA: TGTGCCATCGCCCCCGACAGTAGCAATCAGCCCCAGCATTTT
CDR3 protein: CAIAPDSSNQPQHF
J gene: TRBJ1-5
clone size: .
D gene: .
V gene: TRBV27

CDR3 DNA: TGTGCCAGTAGTAAGATTCACAGGGATGGCTACACCTTC
CDR3 protein: CASSKIHRDGYTF
J gene: TRBJ1-2
clone size: .
D gene: .
V gene: TRBV19

CDR3 DNA: TGTGCCAGCAGCCAGGACAGGGGAGCCGAGCAGTACTTC
CDR3 protein: CASSQDRGAEQYF
J gene: TRBJ2-7
clone size: .
D gene: TRBD1
V gene: TRBV7-7

CDR3 DNA: TGTGCCAGCAGTGGCGAGAGTTACGACCTCTACGAGCAGTACTTC
CDR3 protein: CASSGESYDLYEQYF
J gene: TRBJ2-7
clone size: .
D gene: .
V gene: TRBV28

CDR3 DNA: TGTGCCAGCAGTTATTCCCAGAACACTGAAGCTTTCTTT
CDR3 protein: CASSYSQNTEAFF
J gene: TRBJ1-1
clone size: .
D gene: .
V gene: TRBV27

CDR3 DNA: TGTGCCACCCTGAGTCGGGACTCCTCCTACAATGAGCAGTTCTTC
CDR3 protein: CATLSRDSSYNEQFF
J gene: TRBJ2-1
clone size: .
D gene: .
V gene: TRBV27

CDR3 DNA: TGTGCCAGCAGCGTAGAACCGGGACAGGGGTGGGAGACCCAGTACTTC
CDR3 protein: CASSVEPGQGWETQYF
J gene: TRBJ2-5
clone size: .
D gene: TRBD1
V gene: TRBV9

CDR3 DNA: TGTGCCAGCAGGGCAGACAGGTACCCCTACAATGAGCAGTTCTTC
CDR3 protein: CASRADRYPYNEQFF
J gene: TRBJ2-1
clone size: .
D gene: .
V gene: TRBV6-4

CDR3 DNA: TGTGCCAGCAGTGAAAACGGGCCGGTATCTCAGTATTTT
CDR3 protein: CASSENGPVSQYF
J gene: TRBJ2-3
clone size: .
D gene: .
V gene: TRBV13

CDR3 DNA: TGTGCCAGCAGTGAAGCGCTTCAATTACAGGGAGGCGAAAAACTGTTTTTT
CDR3 protein: CASSEALQLQGGEKLFF
J gene: TRBJ1-4
clone size: .
D gene: .
V gene: TRBV2

CDR3 DNA: TGCGCCAGCAGCCCCAGGGTGGGCTACGAGCAGTACTTC
CDR3 protein: CASSPRVGYEQYF
J gene: TRBJ2-7
clone size: .
D gene: .
V gene: TRBV5-1

CDR3 DNA: TGTGCCAGCAGTCCCCTATGGGACAGGGCTGGCGATTTT
CDR3 protein: CASSPLWDRAGDF
J gene: TRBJ1-3
clone size: .
D gene: TRBD1
V gene: TRBV28

CDR3 DNA: TGTGCCAGCAGCCCCGGTCGTGGCACAGATACGCAGTATTTT
CDR3 protein: CASSPGRGTDTQYF
J gene: TRBJ2-3
clone size: .
D gene: .
V gene: TRBV4-2

CDR3 DNA: TGTGCCAGCAGCCGAGGGACTAGCGGGATCCCCAGCAATGAGCAGTTCTTC
CDR3 protein: CASSRGTSGIPSNEQFF
J gene: TRBJ2-1
clone size: once
D gene: TRBD2
V gene: TRBV5-4

CDR3 DNA: TGCGCCAGCAGCCAAGCGTTGGCGGGAGGCTACGAGCAGTACTTC
CDR3 protein: CASSQALAGGYEQYF
J gene: TRBJ2-7
clone size: .
D gene: TRBD2
V gene: TRBV4-1

CDR3 DNA: TGTGCCAGCAGCTCAGGACATTTCAGCAATCAGCCCCAGCATTTT
CDR3 protein: CASSSGHFSNQPQHF
J gene: TRBJ1-5
clone size: .
D gene: .
V gene: TRBV7-3

CDR3 DNA: TGTGCCAGCAGCTTTTACTCGGATACGCAGTATTTT
CDR3 protein: CASSFYSDTQYF
J gene: TRBJ2-3
clone size: .
D gene: .
V gene: TRBV11-3

CDR3 DNA: TGTGCCAGCAGCGTGAGCGGGAGTAATCCCTACGAGCAGTACTTC
CDR3 protein: CASSVSGSNPYEQYF
J gene: TRBJ2-7
clone size: .
D gene: TRBD2
V gene: TRBV9

CDR3 DNA: TGTGCCAGCGGACCCAGGGGGACGGGCGAGCAGTACTTC
CDR3 protein: CASGPRGTGEQYF
J gene: TRBJ2-7
clone size: .
D gene: TRBD1
V gene: TRBV7-9

CDR3 DNA: TGTGCCAGCAGCGTAGTCCCAGTGGACTCCTACGAGCAGTACTTC
CDR3 protein: CASSVVPVDSYEQYF
J gene: TRBJ2-7
clone size: .
D gene: .
V gene: TRBV9

CDR3 DNA: TGTGCTAGCAGCCTCCCGGTTGATACGTACGAGCAGTACTTC
CDR3 protein: CASSLPVDTYEQYF
J gene: TRBJ2-7
clone size: .
D gene: .
V gene: TRBV7-3

CDR3 DNA: TGCGCCAGCAGCTTTCCGGGGGGTACTGAAGCTTTCTTT
CDR3 protein: CASSFPGGTEAFF
J gene: TRBJ1-1
clone size: .
D gene: .
V gene: TRBV5-1

CDR3 DNA: TGTGCCAGCAGCGGTGGCGTGGGGTTCCTGAATGAGCAGTTCTTC
CDR3 protein: CASSGGVGFLNEQFF
J gene: TRBJ2-1
clone size: .
D gene: .
V gene: TRBV7-2

CDR3 DNA: TGTGCCAGCAGTTTGAAGCGGGAGGGCCCGGATGAGCAGTTCTTC
CDR3 protein: CASSLKREGPDEQFF
J gene: TRBJ2-1
clone size: .
D gene: TRBD2
V gene: TRBV28

CDR3 DNA: TGTGCCAGCAGCTCCGCTCACCACGGGAATGAGCAGTTCTTC
CDR3 protein: CASSSAHHGNEQFF
J gene: TRBJ2-1
clone size: .
D gene: .
V gene: TRBV13

CDR3 DNA: TGTGCCAGCAGCATGGGACAGGGGCATGGCTACACCTTC
CDR3 protein: CASSMGQGHGYTF
J gene: TRBJ1-2
clone size: .
D gene: TRBD1
V gene: TRBV11-2

CDR3 DNA: TGTGCCAGCAGCTTGTCAATCCGAGAGTACGAGCAGTACTTC
CDR3 protein: CASSLSIREYEQYF
J gene: TRBJ2-7
clone size: .
D gene: .
V gene: TRBV5-6

CDR3 DNA: TGTGCCAGCAGTGCCCATCGGAACCACGCAACTAATGAAAAACTGTTTTTT
CDR3 protein: CASSAHRNHATNEKLFF
J gene: TRBJ1-4
clone size: .
D gene: .
V gene: TRBV6-1

CDR3 DNA: TGTGCCAGCTCTCCTGACAGGGGGCTCAACGAGCAGTACTTC
CDR3 protein: CASSPDRGLNEQYF
J gene: TRBJ2-7
clone size: .
D gene: TRBD1
V gene: TRBV18

CDR3 DNA: TGCGCCAGCAGCCAAGAGAGACTAGCGGCCTACGAGCAGTACTTC
CDR3 protein: CASSQERLAAYEQYF
J gene: TRBJ2-7
clone size: .
D gene: TRBD2
V gene: TRBV4-1

CDR3 DNA: TGCGCCAGCAGCTCTCTAGGACTAGCGCGGGATGACCACAATGAGCAGTTCTTC
CDR3 protein: CASSSLGLARDDHNEQFF
J gene: TRBJ2-1
clone size: .
D gene: TRBD2
V gene: TRBV5-1